The 24 T cell receptor beta chains given below trace back to one sample, sequenced in a study of brain T cells in children with intractable seizures (dated by TCRdb to 2020 to 2022). The library was prepared using the immunoSEQ multiplex PCR assay. Entries here come from immuneACCESS through TCRdb and include only in-frame sequences with V and J called. Some clones fail to appear in such tables; in the studies checked, an unresolved V gene covers under half of the shortfall, and the cause of the remainder is unknown. In all, the sample holds about 80,000 clones, and around 90% of those were seen once. Approximately 24% of the sample is in the top ten clones. This specimen's time point label, per the study, means: resected brain tissue, or blood drawn just prior to surgery. The sample here was peripheral blood, taken at surgery. These receptors were collected from a girl under 10 years old with Rasmussen encephalitis and intractable seizures.

The V call is TRBV6-6, the J call TRBJ2-1, with 13 bases fitting TRBD2. Germline CDR1 is MNHNY and CDR2 is SVGAGI (reference sequence). The CDR3 extends over 17 amino acids. V shed 5 bases and J 0 bases; nucleotides not matched to a gene: 4. Here the CDR3 reads CASSPRTSGSSYNEQFF. The DNA of the CDR3 is TGTGCCAGCAGTCCACGGACTAGCGGGAGCTCCTACAATGAGCAGTTCTTC.

A single count supports this clone. The chain couples TRBV4-1 to TRBJ2-2, with D possibly TRBD2 on 6 matching bases. V was trimmed by 3 bases and J by 4 bases, leaving 21 bases between them. CDR1 MGHRA and CDR2 YSYEKL come from the germline V gene. This CDR3 contains 18 residues. CDR3 region: CASSHERTAAGGTGELFF. The CDR3, as DNA: TGCGCCAGCAGCCACGAACGAACAGCGGCCGGGGGCACCGGGGAGCTGTTTTTT.

The CDR3 DNA sequence: TGTGCCTGGGGTGGGGACTTTTTGAGCTCCTACGAGCAGTACTTC. This codes for CAWGGDFLSSYEQYF. The chain joins TRBV30 to TRBJ2-7; maybe TRBD2 (6 bases). Germline V gene lookup returns CDR1 GTSNPN and CDR2 SVGIG (reference sequence). Trimming stripped 5 bases from V and 0 bases from J, with 17 bases between. The CDR3 has 15 residues.

The V and J genes are TRBV24-1 and TRBJ2-1; the match to TRBD2 covers 9 bases. Per germline, CDR1 KGHDR and CDR2 SFDVKD. The CDR3 loop spans 16 amino acids. V was clipped by 3 bases and J by 4 bases; unmatched bases: 6. CDR3 region: CATSDVAGDWYNEQFF. In DNA form, the CDR3 reads TGTGCCACCAGTGATGTAGCGGGAGACTGGTACAATGAGCAGTTCTTC.

The chain uses TRBV27 and TRBJ1-5; the D gene is possibly TRBD1 (6 bases). Germline CDR1 and CDR2: MNHEY and SMNVEV (reference sequence). CDR3 length: 17 amino acids. V was clipped by 5 bases and J by 1 base, with 18 bases between them. CDR3 nucleotides: TGTGCCAGCAGTGAGGCCAGGGGCCTAATGAGCAATCAGCCCCAGCATTTT. Its translation is CASSEARGLMSNQPQHF.

This sequence joins TRBV19 and TRBJ1-4; the match to TRBD1 covers 9 bases. Germline V gives CDR1 LNHDA, CDR2 SQIVND (reference sequence). The CDR3 length is 14 residues. Trimming at V came to 7 bases and at J to 6 bases, leaving 6 bases not matched to a gene. CDR3 DNA: TGTGCCAGTAATAGACGACAGGGGGATGAAAAACTGTTTTTT. Its protein product is CASNRRQGDEKLFF.

This clone was seen repeatedly, ten times or more. The gene calls are TRBV6-1 and TRBJ2-1; 13 bases line up with TRBD2. The CDR3 consists of 17 residues. From germline, CDR1 is MNHNS and CDR2 SASEGT. Trimming removed 4 bases from V and 8 bases from J; junction bases left unmatched: 11. This CDR3 reads CASSGLLAGGPLDEQFF. In nucleotides, the CDR3 is TGTGCCAGCAGTGGACTACTAGCGGGAGGGCCTCTCGATGAGCAGTTCTTC.

Written as DNA, the CDR3 is TGTGCCAGCAGCAAAATCTGCCCGGACCTGGCCGGGGAGCTGTTTTTT. Its translation is CASSKICPDLAGELFF. V and J are TRBV21-1 and TRBJ2-2. TRBV21-1 is a pseudogene locus. The length of the CDR3 is 16 residues.

This clone was detected only once. The rearrangement uses TRBV18 and TRBJ2-1, with D unclear. The CDR3 consists of 13 residues. Per the germline V gene, CDR1 is KGHSH and CDR2 is LQKENI. The V and J ends lost 0 bases and 9 bases respectively, with 9 bases between them. CDR3 in DNA: TGTGCCAGCTCACCACCGTCCCAGACTGAGCAGTTCTTC. It encodes CASSPPSQTEQFF.

CDR3 region: CASSQDRTDFYEQYF. CDR3 in DNA: TGTGCCAGCAGCCAAGATCGGACCGATTTTTACGAGCAGTACTTC. The V and J genes are TRBV3-1 (or the pseudogene TRBV3-2) and TRBJ2-7; D is unresolved. The CDR3 is made up of 15 amino acids. Trimming removed 0 bases from V and 4 bases from J, with 13 bases in between. The germline gives CDR1 LGHDT, CDR2 YNNKEL (reference sequence).

The CDR3 nucleotides read TGTGCCAGCAGCTTACCCGCCTTAGGCTCACCCCTCCACTTT. This encodes CASSLPALGSPLHF. The genes are TRBV7-6 and TRBJ1-6; no clear D. The CDR3 contains 14 residues. The germline CDR1 and CDR2 sequences are SGHVS and FNYEAQ. Trimming removed 2 bases at V and 10 bases at J, with 12 bases between.

The V gene is TRBV6-5, the J gene TRBJ2-7, with TRBD2 matching over 7 bases. J lost 7 bases, V lost 7 bases, and 4 bases had no gene match. CDR1 and CDR2 (germline): MNHEY, SVGAGI. The CDR3 spans 11 residues. CDR3 protein: CASTGEGEQYF. The CDR3 bases are TGTGCCAGCACTGGGGAGGGGGAGCAGTACTTC.

The chain has TRBV28 and TRBJ1-3; the D is unclear. This CDR3 comprises 14 residues. The V end was cut by 5 bases, the J end by 0 bases, with 8 bases between. Germline loops: CDR1 MDHEN, CDR2 SYDVKM. The CDR3 nucleotides read TGTGCCAGCAGTGGAGGGCCCTCTGGAAACACCATATATTTT. This encodes CASSGGPSGNTIYF.

The rearrangement uses TRBV9 and TRBJ2-7; a possible D gene is TRBD2 (5 bases). Trimming removed 0 bases at V and 1 base at J, with 8 bases between. CDR3 length equals 14 residues. CDR1 SGDLS and CDR2 YYNGEE come from the germline V gene. CDR3 coding DNA: TGTGCCAGCAGCGTAGGTCGGACTTCCTACGAGCAGTACTTC. This sequence encodes CASSVGRTSYEQYF.

The V gene is TRBV10-1, the J gene TRBJ2-5, with 8 bases matching TRBD1. The CDR3 runs 13 residues. The ends lost 1 base at V and 12 bases at J; junction bases unmatched: 7. CDR1 is WNHNN, CDR2 SYGVQD, per germline (reference sequence). The CDR3 loop is CASSEYRGNPEYF. For the CDR3, the DNA is TGCGCCAGCAGTGAGTACAGGGGGAATCCGGAGTACTTC.

The V gene is TRBV5-4, the J gene TRBJ2-5; a weak D match, TRBD2 (6 bases). Per germline, CDR1 SGHNT and CDR2 YYREEE (reference sequence). The CDR3 spans 15 residues. V was clipped by 0 bases and J by 5 bases, with 14 bases between them. For the CDR3, the DNA is TGTGCCAGCAGCTTGGGGGGCGGGGTAGGGGAGACCCAGTACTTC. Amino acid sequence: CASSLGGGVGETQYF.

This clone was seen a single time. This chain joins TRBV6-2 or TRBV6-3 and TRBJ2-7; possibly TRBD1 for D (6 bases). This CDR3 region has 17 residues. V lost 2 bases and J lost 0, with 17 bases in between. Per the germline V gene, CDR1 is MNHEY and CDR2 is SVGEGT. The CDR3 DNA sequence: TGTGCCAGCAGTTACGACCTCGGGACACACCGCTCCTACGAGCAGTACTTC. Amino acid sequence: CASSYDLGTHRSYEQYF.

The V and J genes are TRBV18 and TRBJ1-5, with 8 bases matching TRBD1. CDR3 size: 16 residues. The germline V gene has CDR1 KGHSH and CDR2 LQKENI. Losses at the gene ends were 3 bases for V and 5 bases for J; bases not matched to a gene: 9. The CDR3 loop is CASSPQGQGLDQPQHF. CDR3 DNA sequence: TGTGCCAGCTCACCGCAAGGACAGGGTCTGGATCAGCCCCAGCATTTT.

Only one count was recorded for this clone. J is TRBJ2-7 and V is TRBV30; a possible D gene is TRBD2 (6 bases). This CDR3 has 11 amino acids. The V and J ends lost 0 bases and 11 bases respectively, with 11 bases between them. Looked up from germline, CDR1 is GTSNPN and CDR2 is SVGIG (reference sequence). This chain's CDR3 is CAWSVGGQKYF. The CDR3 nucleotides read TGTGCCTGGAGTGTAGGAGGGCAGAAGTACTTC. Complete variable domain (other parts from reference TRBV30 and TRBJ2-7): SQTIHQWPATLVQPVGSPLSLECTVEGTSNPNLYWYRQAAGRGLQLLFYSVGIGQISSEVPQNLSASRPQDRQFILSSKKLLLSDSGFYLCAWSVGGQKYFGPGTRLTVT.

Only a few counts were recorded for this clone. In DNA form, the CDR3 reads TGTGCCAGCAGGGAACTAAACAGGGGTGGAGGAAACACCATATATTTT. Amino acid sequence: CASRELNRGGGNTIYF. V gene TRBV6-1 combines with J gene TRBJ1-3; TRBD1 matches 7 bases. V was clipped by 6 bases and J by 4 bases; unmatched bases: 12. Per germline, CDR1 MNHNS and CDR2 SASEGT. This CDR3 spans 16 amino acids.

V usage is TRBV9 and J usage is TRBJ2-1, with 7 bases identical to TRBD1. Trimming took 0 bases from V and 6 from J; bases not matched to a gene: 6. Per the germline V gene, CDR1 is SGDLS and CDR2 is YYNGEE. The CDR3 extends over 15 amino acids. CDR3 in DNA: TGTGCCAGCAGCGTAGGGGACAGACAATTCAATGAGCAGTTCTTC. This gives the protein CASSVGDRQFNEQFF.

The chain has TRBV5-1 and TRBJ1-3; 10 bases fit TRBD1. With V trimmed by 5 bases and J by 0 bases, 11 bases remained unmatched. The CDR3 is 18 amino acids. Germline V gene lookup returns CDR1 SGHRS and CDR2 YFSETQ. As DNA, the CDR3 is TGCGCCAGCAGTCCCGGGACAGGGGCCCTTCGCTCTGGAAACACCATATATTTT. Its protein is CASSPGTGALRSGNTIYF.

The chain couples TRBV2 to TRBJ2-5; D remains ambiguous. Trimming took off 4 bases at V and 0 bases at J, with 9 bases between the two ends. The germline V gene has CDR1 SNHLY and CDR2 FYNNEI. The CDR3 has 14 amino acids. The CDR3 here is CASSGDGYQETQYF. Here the CDR3 DNA reads TGTGCCAGCAGTGGTGACGGGTACCAAGAGACCCAGTACTTC.

The rearrangement joins TRBV5-1 to TRBJ2-2; perhaps TRBD2 as D (6 bases). Looked up from germline, CDR1 is SGHRS and CDR2 is YFSETQ. V was shortened by 0 bases and J by 3 bases, with 9 bases between the two germline ends. The CDR3 sequence is 15 residues long. CDR3 in DNA: TGCGCCAGCAGCTTGGATGGGGGGTACACCGGGGAGCTGTTTTTT. Translating it yields CASSLDGGYTGELFF.